One and the same sample provided the 10 T cell receptor beta chains below, sequenced in a study of T cell responses to AZD1222 COVID-19 vaccine. The method was immunoSEQ multiplex PCR; TCRdb's version includes in-frame clones alone and lacks a portion of them. The repertoire consists of around 120,000 clones, with 92% occurring once and the leading ten covering 13% to 15%. The sample was peripheral blood, taken on day 0 of AZD1222 vaccination. These receptors all come from an adult in good health.

CDR3 amino acids: CASTRTGAGEAFF. The CDR3 bases are TGTGCCAGCACCCGGACAGGCGCCGGTGAAGCTTTCTTT. J is TRBJ1-1 and V is TRBV12-3 or TRBV12-4, with 7 nucleotides matching TRBD1. CDR3 length: 13 amino acids. Trimming at V came to 7 bases and at J to 7 bases, leaving 9 bases not matched to a gene.

This chain joins TRBV28 and TRBJ1-5, with 8 bases fitting TRBD1. The CDR3 loop spans 17 amino acids. J gave up 0 bases and V 5 bases, and 9 bases lay outside the gene matches. The germline gives CDR1 MDHEN, CDR2 SYDVKM. In nucleotides, the CDR3 is TGTGCCAGCAGTCTCTGGACAGGGAGGTATAGCAATCAGCCCCAGCATTTT. Its translation is CASSLWTGRYSNQPQHF.

The chain has TRBV15 and TRBJ1-1; D uncertain. The germline V gene has CDR1 LNHNV and CDR2 YYDKDF (reference sequence). V lost 5 bases to trimming and J lost 4 bases, with 14 bases between them. CDR3 size: 14 residues. For the CDR3, the DNA is TGTGCCACCAGCTCATATCAAGGTAGCACTGAAGCTTTCTTT. Protein product: CATSSYQGSTEAFF. The full variable domain, with the rest looked up from reference TRBV15 and TRBJ1-1, is DAMVIQNPRYQVTQFGKPVTLSCSQTLNHNVMYWYQQKSSQAPKLLFHYYDKDFNNEADTPDNFQSRRPNTSFCFLDIRSPGLGDTAMYLCATSSYQGSTEAFFGQGTRLTVV.

This chain connects TRBV9 to TRBJ2-2; D gene unclear. The germline V gene encodes CDR1 SGDLS and CDR2 YYNGEE. With 3 bases removed from V and 1 base from J, the gap between germline ends came to 16 bases. The CDR3 runs 17 residues. The CDR3 region is CASSAHSPSLNTGELFF. CDR3 bases: TGTGCCAGCAGCGCCCACTCCCCGAGTCTGAACACCGGGGAGCTGTTTTTT.

This clone was seen a few times. V usage is TRBV4-3 and J usage is TRBJ1-2; D gene ambiguous. CDR1 LGHNA and CDR2 YSLEER come from the germline V gene. CDR3 length: 12 residues. The V end was cut by 4 bases, the J end by 4 bases, with 7 bases between. This CDR3 reads CASSPGTYGYTF. As DNA, the CDR3 is TGCGCCAGCAGCCCCGGAACCTATGGCTACACCTTC.

The chain recombines TRBV21-1 with TRBJ1-6; the D call TRBD1 from the table was never checked on the DNA. TRBV21-1 is given as a pseudogene. The CDR3 runs to 19 residues. Here the CDR3 DNA reads TGTGCCAGCAGCATAACAGGGGGCTGGGTCACTGCCCCCAATTCACCCCTCCACTTT. Its translation is CASSITGGWVTAPNSPLHF.

The rearrangement joins TRBV5-1 to TRBJ2-7; TRBD1 agrees at 8 bases. From germline, CDR1 is SGHRS and CDR2 YFSETQ. Losses at the gene ends were 4 bases for V and 6 bases for J; bases not matched to a gene: 21. The CDR3 sequence is 18 residues long. The CDR3 protein is CASSPTRPRTGTGREQYF. Written as DNA, the CDR3 is TGCGCCAGCAGCCCTACCCGACCTAGGACAGGGACCGGACGCGAGCAGTACTTC.

The chain is built from TRBV23-1 and TRBJ2-7; 11 nucleotides match TRBD2. TRBV23-1 is annotated as an ORF whose role is uncertain. The CDR3 runs 15 residues. Germline trimming cut 6 bases from V and 3 bases from J; bases unmatched to any gene: 7. CDR3 in DNA: TGCGCCAGCAGGCCGACTAGCGGGAACTACTACGAGCAGTACTTC. It specifies CASRPTSGNYYEQYF.

The gene calls are TRBV4-3 and TRBJ1-1; weak D call: TRBD1 (5 bases). V was clipped by 4 bases and J by 5 bases, with 14 bases between them. Germline loops: CDR1 LGHNA, CDR2 YSLEER. CDR3 length: 14 amino acids. CDR3 loop: CASSRTVGDTEAFF. The CDR3 nucleotides are TGCGCCAGCAGCCGGACTGTGGGGGATACTGAAGCTTTCTTT.

The chain has TRBV24-1 and TRBJ2-5; possibly TRBD2 for D (6 bases). Trimming removed 3 bases from V and 4 bases from J, with 17 bases in between. In germline, CDR1 is KGHDR, CDR2 SFDVKD. The CDR3 loop spans 16 amino acids. CDR3 amino acids: CATSDRTVMEGETQYF. The CDR3 nucleotides read TGTGCCACCAGTGATCGGACTGTCATGGAGGGAGAGACCCAGTACTTC.